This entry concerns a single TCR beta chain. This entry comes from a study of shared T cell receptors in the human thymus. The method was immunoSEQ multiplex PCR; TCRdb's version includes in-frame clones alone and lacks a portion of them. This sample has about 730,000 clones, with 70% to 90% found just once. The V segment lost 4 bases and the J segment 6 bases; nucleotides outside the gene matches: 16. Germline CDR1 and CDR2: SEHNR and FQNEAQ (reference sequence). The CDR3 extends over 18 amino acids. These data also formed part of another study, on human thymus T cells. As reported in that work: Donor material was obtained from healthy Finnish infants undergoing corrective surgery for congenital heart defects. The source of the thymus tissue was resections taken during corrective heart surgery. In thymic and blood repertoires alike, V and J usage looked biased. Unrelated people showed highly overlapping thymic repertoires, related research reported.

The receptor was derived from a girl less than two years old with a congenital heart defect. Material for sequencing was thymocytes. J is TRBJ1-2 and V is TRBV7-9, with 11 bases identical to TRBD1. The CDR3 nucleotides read TGTGCCAGCAGCTCTAACCAAACCTCAGGACAGGGGGCTCATGGCTACACCTTC. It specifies CASSSNQTSGQGAHGYTF.